The 14 T cell receptor beta chains below come from one sample, sequenced in a study of T cells in Graves' hyperthyroidism and ophthalmopathy. RNA transcripts gave rise to amplified TCR beta CDR3 regions. Initially, a first-round RT-PCR of the TCR CDR3 employed the HTBI primer set. From the multiplex PCR reads, TCRdb called clonotypes with MiXCR, one entry per CDR3 protein. The sample lists about 690,000 distinct CDR3 sequences; approximately 15% were seen once. Material: blood. The receptors come from a man aged 50 to 59 with Graves' hyperthyroidism.

In its sample, this clonotype was seen a few times. This chain links TRBV29-1 with TRBJ1-2; TRBD1 might be the D (5 bases). V was trimmed by 0 bases and J by 4 bases, leaving 24 bases between them. Germline V gene lookup returns CDR1 SQVTM and CDR2 ANQGSEA. The CDR3 is 18 residues long. The CDR3, as DNA: TGCAGCGTTGAAGATCGGGGCCGGGAGATTACAAGACTCTATGGCTACACCTTC. This codes for CSVEDRGREITRLYGYTF.

Details on this clonotype: With a much larger clone just one base away, this may be a read error. This chain joins TRBV3-1 and TRBJ1-1, with a possible D match to TRBD1 (6 bases). The length of the CDR3 is 14 residues. Germline assignment: CDR1 LGHDT and CDR2 YNNKEL (reference sequence). CDR3 sequence reads: CASNQGGGYTEAFF. The DNA of the CDR3 is TGTGCCAGCAACCAAGGAGGGGGTTACACTGAAGCTTTCTTT.

The chain couples TRBV6-1 to TRBJ2-2, with 11 bases lining up with TRBD1. Germline loops: CDR1 MNHNS, CDR2 SASEGT. V lost 5 bases to trimming and J lost 6 bases; unmatched junction nucleotides: 5. The CDR3 totals 15 residues. The CDR3 sequence: CASSPGTGGAGELFF. The CDR3 nucleotides are TGTGCCAGCAGTCCCGGGACAGGGGGGGCCGGGGAGCTGTTTTTT.

This clonotype was detected a few times. The V gene is TRBV18, the J gene TRBJ2-2; weak D call: TRBD1 (6 bases). Germline V gene lookup returns CDR1 KGHSH and CDR2 LQKENI. With 3 bases removed from V and 2 bases from J, the gap between germline ends came to 13 bases. The CDR3 has 16 amino acids. The CDR3 is CASSPTQGINTGELFF. The DNA of the CDR3 is TGTGCCAGCTCACCGACACAGGGAATAAACACCGGGGAGCTGTTTTTT.

The chain is built from TRBV4-2 and TRBJ2-5; 7 bases agree with TRBD2. Germline lookup yields CDR1 LGHNA and CDR2 YNFKEQ. The ends lost 0 bases at V and 6 bases at J; junction bases unmatched: 10. This CDR3 has 16 residues. The CDR3, as DNA: TGTGCCAGCAGCCAAGATGTGGCGGGAGCTCTTCAGACCCAGTACTTC. It is translated as CASSQDVAGALQTQYF.

This clonotype was recorded at least ten times. The rearrangement uses TRBV27 and TRBJ2-5; TRBD2 might be the D (7 bases). The CDR3 loop spans 14 amino acids. Per germline, CDR1 MNHEY and CDR2 SMNVEV (reference sequence). Between the trimmed V and J ends, which lost 1 base and 5 bases, there was a span of 11 bases. This CDR3 is CASSLLGGGETQYF. As DNA, the CDR3 is TGTGCCAGCAGTTTATTAGGGGGGGGCGAGACCCAGTACTTC.

The table lists this clonotype with many counts. The V gene is TRBV27, the J gene TRBJ2-3; D possibly corresponds to TRBD1 (6 bases). V was shortened by 2 bases and J by 3 bases, with 12 bases between the two germline ends. The germline V gene encodes CDR1 MNHEY and CDR2 SMNVEV (reference sequence). The CDR3 extends over 15 amino acids. CDR3 DNA sequence: TGTGCCAGCAGTTTAAGGCAGGGGTGGACAGATACGCAGTATTTT. This sequence encodes CASSLRQGWTDTQYF.

At least ten counts were recorded for this clonotype. This sequence joins TRBV3-1 and TRBJ1-1, with D possibly matching TRBD1 (5 bases). The CDR3 extends over 14 amino acids. From germline, CDR1 is LGHDT and CDR2 YNNKEL (reference sequence). Trimming stripped 0 bases from V and 1 base from J, with 6 bases between. The CDR3 DNA reads as TGTGCCAGCAGCCAAGACAGGGAGAACACTGAAGCTTTCTTT. It codes for CASSQDRENTEAFF.

This clonotype was recorded at least ten times. The chain is built from TRBV29-1 and TRBJ2-1; 10 bases map to TRBD2. The J segment lost 7 bases and the V segment lost 2 bases, leaving 2 bases of the junction unmatched. This CDR3 spans 13 amino acids. CDR1 SQVTM and CDR2 ANQGSEA come from the germline V gene. CDR3 protein: CSVELAGANEQFF. The DNA for the CDR3 is TGCAGCGTTGAACTAGCGGGAGCAAATGAGCAGTTCTTC.

The chain carries TRBV6-1 and TRBJ2-2, with 7 bases fitting TRBD1. The J segment lost 3 bases and the V segment lost 6 bases, leaving 7 bases of the junction unmatched. In germline, CDR1 is MNHNS, CDR2 SASEGT. The length of the CDR3 is 15 residues. CDR3 bases: TGTGCCAGCAGAACCGGGACAGAAGACACCGGGGAGCTGTTTTTT. It is translated as CASRTGTEDTGELFF.

The CDR3 sequence: CASSYTGPNEKLFF. The CDR3 DNA sequence: TGTGCCAGCAGCTACACAGGGCCCAATGAAAAACTGTTTTTT. The V and J genes are TRBV7-2 and TRBJ1-4; tentative D call: TRBD1 (6 bases). V lost 4 bases to trimming and J lost 5 bases, with 11 bases between them. The CDR3 length is 14 residues. Germline-derived CDR1 and CDR2 are SGHTA and FQGNSA.

This clonotype showed up many times. This chain uses TRBV5-1 with TRBJ2-3, with 7 positions matching TRBD2. The germline gives CDR1 SGHRS, CDR2 YFSETQ. The CDR3 extends over 16 amino acids. V was pared by 0 bases and J by 4 bases, with 8 bases of the junction left unmatched. The CDR3 nucleotides read TGCGCCAGCAGCTTGGGTGCGGGAGATGGTTCAGATACGCAGTATTTT. Translating it yields CASSLGAGDGSDTQYF.

This clonotype has a count of ten or more. V gene TRBV6-5 combines with J gene TRBJ2-7; weak D call: TRBD2 (6 bases). The CDR3 is 17 residues long. The germline gives CDR1 MNHEY, CDR2 SVGAGI. Trimming removed 3 bases from V and 0 bases from J, with 18 bases in between. The CDR3 protein is CASSYTALPGVSYEQYF. CDR3 nucleotide sequence: TGTGCCAGCAGTTATACCGCACTCCCGGGGGTCTCCTACGAGCAGTACTTC.

This clonotype was detected many times. The rearrangement uses TRBV7-9 and TRBJ2-5; D is undetermined. The CDR3 is made up of 13 amino acids. V was clipped by 4 bases and J by 0 bases, with 6 bases between them. Germline CDR1 SEHNR, CDR2 FQNEAQ (reference sequence). The CDR3 DNA follows: TGTGCCAGCAGCTACGACAACCAAGAGACCCAGTACTTC. It yields the protein CASSYDNQETQYF.